The 20 T cell receptor beta chains reported below all come from one sample, sequenced in a study of cytomegalovirus exposure and HLA in healthy donors. Both 60 Vbeta primers and 13 Jbeta primers went into the PCR. The assay was immunoSEQ multiplex PCR, and TCRdb's table has in-frame clones only and misses some. The sample contains about 130,000 clones, over 65% of which appear only once. The sequencing input was PBMCs. The origin of the receptors is a man aged 18 to 30 in good health and CMV-seropositive.

About this clone: Mismatch with germline at one junction end may stem from a read error. The rearrangement uses TRBV7-7 and TRBJ2-1, with 8 positions matching TRBD2. The CDR3 runs 15 residues. Germline CDR1 is SSHAT and CDR2 is FNYEAQ (reference sequence). The chain's CDR3 is CASSLVAGGLDEQFF. In DNA, the CDR3 is TGTGCTAGCAGCTTAGTGGCGGGAGGTCTGGATGAGCAGTTCTTC.

The sample holds a few counts of this clone. This sequence joins TRBV6-5 and TRBJ1-1; no clear D. Trimming removed 2 bases at V and 5 bases at J, with 12 bases between. The germline V gene encodes CDR1 MNHEY and CDR2 SVGAGI. The CDR3 loop spans 14 amino acids. CDR3 nucleotides: TGTGCCAGCAGTTACAGTGTAAGAGGGACTGAAGCTTTCTTT. Residues: CASSYSVRGTEAFF.

This clone was detected once. This chain uses TRBV30 with TRBJ1-1; no clear D gene. The CDR3 runs 13 residues. Deletions cut 4 bases from V and 8 bases from J, with 17 bases between. Germline V gene sequence: CDR1 GTSNPN, CDR2 SVGIG (reference sequence). The CDR3 DNA sequence: TGTGCCTGGACCCCCAAAGGAGCCCTCGAAGCTTTCTTT. Translation gives CAWTPKGALEAFF.

V and J are TRBV28 and TRBJ1-4, with D tentatively TRBD1 (6 bases). Germline V CDR1 and CDR2: MDHEN, SYDVKM. The CDR3 runs to 14 residues. Trimming removed 1 base from V and 7 bases from J, with 10 bases in between. The CDR3 loop is CASSLSRGREKLFF. In DNA, the CDR3 is TGTGCCAGCAGTTTATCCAGGGGCCGTGAAAAACTGTTTTTT.

V and J are TRBV4-1 and TRBJ2-5; a weak D match, TRBD1 (5 bases). CDR3 length equals 15 residues. The V end lost 1 base, the J end lost 1 base, and 10 bases lay between the germline ends. Germline V CDR1 and CDR2: MGHRA, YSYEKL. The CDR3 sequence: CASSQVPGIQETQYF. The CDR3 DNA is TGCGCCAGCAGCCAAGTACCAGGGATCCAAGAGACCCAGTACTTC.

The V call is TRBV7-2, the J call TRBJ2-1; D gene ambiguous. There are 13 residues in the CDR3. CDR1 SGHTA and CDR2 FQGNSA come from the germline V gene. V was shortened by 5 bases and J by 9 bases, with 14 bases between the two germline ends. The DNA of the CDR3 is TGTGCCAGCAGCGGGCAGGCCCACAGTGAGCAGTTCTTC. Amino acid sequence: CASSGQAHSEQFF.

This clone came up once. The chain couples TRBV10-3 to TRBJ2-1, with 11 bases identical to TRBD1. Germline values: CDR1 ENHRY, CDR2 SYGVKD. With 10 bases clipped from V and 6 bases from J, the junction kept 11 bases outside the gene matches. The CDR3 contains 15 residues. The chain's CDR3 is CATAMDRGRLNEQFF. CDR3 nucleotides: TGTGCCACTGCGATGGACAGGGGGCGCCTCAATGAGCAGTTCTTC.

The V call is TRBV30, the J call TRBJ2-1, with a possible D match to TRBD2 (6 bases). CDR3 size: 14 residues. V was clipped by 5 bases and J by 2 bases, with 13 bases between them. CDR1 and CDR2 (germline): GTSNPN, SVGIG (reference sequence). Here the CDR3 DNA reads TGTGCCTGGGCGGCGGGCGGGGCCTACAATGAGCAGTTCTTC. Its translation: CAWAAGGAYNEQFF.

This clone turned up a few times. The chain couples TRBV2 to TRBJ2-6, with D maybe TRBD2 (6 bases). CDR3 size: 13 residues. Germline V gives CDR1 SNHLY, CDR2 FYNNEI. V was shortened by 7 bases and J by 3 bases, with 7 bases between the two germline ends. The CDR3 spells CASTGDGANVLTF. As DNA, the CDR3 is TGTGCCAGCACGGGGGATGGGGCCAACGTCCTGACTTTC. The full variable domain, completed using reference TRBV2 and TRBJ2-6, is EPEVTQTPSHQVTQMGQEVILRCVPISNHLYFYWYRQILGQKVEFLVSFYNNEISEKSEIFDDQFSVERPDGSNFTLKIRSTKLEDSAMYFCASTGDGANVLTFGAGSRLTVL.

This clone was observed once. The chain has TRBV30 and TRBJ1-5, with D unclear. CDR1 and CDR2 (germline): GTSNPN, SVGIG (reference sequence). The germline V and J ends were trimmed by 0 bases and 6 bases, with 9 bases remaining between them. The CDR3 sequence is 13 residues long. CDR3 sequence reads: CAWSVLEGQPQHF. CDR3 coding DNA: TGTGCCTGGAGTGTACTCGAGGGTCAGCCCCAGCATTTT.

The CDR3 sequence: CASSLSVGELFF. The CDR3, as DNA: TGTGCCAGCAGCTTGTCGGTCGGGGAGCTGTTTTTT. This chain joins TRBV5-6 and TRBJ2-2; D is unclear. CDR1 SGHDT and CDR2 YYEEEE come from the germline V gene. Trimming shortened V by 1 base and J by 7 bases, and 5 bases separated the two germline ends. This CDR3 is built from 12 residues.

This chain joins TRBV7-2 and TRBJ2-7, with D possibly TRBD2 on 7 matching bases. Germline CDR1 reads SGHTA; CDR2 reads FQGNSA. This CDR3 region has 15 residues. Deletions cut 4 bases from V and 4 bases from J, with 17 bases between. The CDR3 region is CASSSWGGGGYEQYV. CDR3 DNA sequence: TGTGCCAGCAGCTCGTGGGGCGGGGGCGGATACGAGCAGTACGTC.

The V call is TRBV7-3, the J call TRBJ2-7, with a tentative D call TRBD1 (5 bases). This CDR3 contains 13 residues. V lost 0 bases to trimming and J lost 6 bases, with 9 bases between them. CDR1 is SGHTA, CDR2 FQGTGA, per germline. The DNA for the CDR3 is TGTGCCAGCAGCTTAACTGCAGGGCGCGAGCAGTACTTC. Its protein is CASSLTAGREQYF.

The chain carries TRBV19 and TRBJ2-7; a weak D match, TRBD1 (5 bases). Trimming cost V 1 base and J 5 bases, with 9 bases left between them. This CDR3 region has 13 residues. In germline, CDR1 is LNHDA, CDR2 SQIVND (reference sequence). CDR3 amino acids: CASSIVKGDEQYF. CDR3 nucleotides: TGTGCCAGTAGTATAGTTAAAGGGGACGAGCAGTACTTC.

The chain has TRBV11-2 and TRBJ2-5; 7 bases agree with TRBD2. This CDR3 is 15 amino acids long. CDR1 and CDR2 (germline): SGHAT, FQNNGV. Germline trimming cut 2 bases from V and 3 bases from J; bases unmatched to any gene: 6. The CDR3, as DNA: TGTGCCAGCAGCTTAAGGCTAGCGGAAAAAGAGACCCAGTACTTC. This gives the protein CASSLRLAEKETQYF.

The V call is TRBV5-1, the J call TRBJ1-1, with 9 positions matching TRBD1. The CDR3 covers 17 residues. With V trimmed by 4 bases and J by 0 bases, 10 bases remained unmatched. Germline CDR1 and CDR2: SGHRS and YFSETQ. The DNA of the CDR3 is TGCGCCAGCAGCAAGACAGGGGGGGTACCGATGAACACTGAAGCTTTCTTT. Protein sequence: CASSKTGGVPMNTEAFF.

The table lists this clone with a few counts. This same CDR3 is encoded by further DNA sequences in the sample. The rearrangement joins TRBV5-1 to TRBJ2-7, with 7 bases identical to TRBD2. Looked up from germline, CDR1 is SGHRS and CDR2 is YFSETQ. The CDR3 totals 15 residues. V shed 0 bases and J 1 base; nucleotides not matched to a gene: 4. The CDR3 coding sequence is TGCGCCAGCAGCTTGGTAGCGGGCGGTTCCTACGAGCAGTACTTC. Protein product: CASSLVAGGSYEQYF.

The chain joins TRBV10-2 to TRBJ1-1; D gene unclear. This CDR3 contains 13 residues. Looked up from germline, CDR1 is WSHSY and CDR2 is SAAADI. The V end was cut by 10 bases, the J end by 0 bases, with 12 bases between. The CDR3 spells CATRRSMNTEAFF. The DNA of the CDR3 is TGCGCCACCCGCCGGTCTATGAACACTGAAGCTTTCTTT.

V usage is TRBV7-2 and J usage is TRBJ2-1; 7 bases are shared with TRBD2. Germline CDR1 is SGHTA and CDR2 is FQGNSA. J gave up 3 bases and V 5 bases, and 13 bases lay outside the gene matches. The CDR3 length is 17 residues. CDR3: CASSLTLEGGRYNEQFF. CDR3 nucleotides: TGTGCCAGCAGCCTTACTTTGGAGGGAGGGCGCTACAATGAGCAGTTCTTC.

This clone was seen a few times. V and J are TRBV7-6 and TRBJ2-3; 9 positions match TRBD1. V lost 2 bases to trimming and J lost 1 base; unmatched junction nucleotides: 4. The CDR3 totals 16 residues. The germline CDR1 and CDR2 sequences are SGHVS and FNYEAQ. The DNA for the CDR3 is TGTGCCAGCAGCTTACTGAGACAGGGGGGCACAGATACGCAGTATTTT. It encodes CASSLLRQGGTDTQYF.